A single sample is the source of the 8 T cell receptor beta chains below, sequenced in a study of neurological immune-mediated disorders. TCRdb reprocessed the 5' RACE reads via MiXCR and lists one record per CDR3 protein. This sample has 50,000 to 85,000 distinct CDR3 sequences, with around 5.5% found just once. Source material: PBMCs. These receptors all stem from a woman in her twenties or thirties with multiple sclerosis.

This clonotype appeared once. A much larger clone differs by one base, so this may be a read error. The CDR3 protein is CASSLDGPHPIF. The CDR3 bases are TGTGCCAGCAGCTTAGACGGACCCCACCCGATCTTT. The chain employs TRBV11-2 and TRBJ1-1; D gene ambiguous. This CDR3 region has 12 residues. Germline lookup yields CDR1 SGHAT and CDR2 FQNNGV.

This clonotype was detected many times. The rearrangement links TRBV5-1 to TRBJ2-7; no firm D call. Germline CDR1 SGHRS, CDR2 YFSETQ. Trimming left V 1 base short and J 0 bases short, with 8 bases between. CDR3 length: 14 residues. As DNA, the CDR3 is TGCGCCAGCAGCTTGAACCCCAGCTCCTACGAGCAGTACTTC. Amino acids: CASSLNPSSYEQYF. Full variable domain (rest looked up from reference TRBV5-1 and TRBJ2-7): KAGVTQTPRYLIKTRGQQVTLSCSPISGHRSVSWYQQTPGQGLQFLFEYFSETQRNKGNFPGRFSGRQFSNSRSEMNVSTLELGDSALYLCASSLNPSSYEQYFGPGTRLTVT.

This clonotype has ten or more counts. The V call is TRBV9, the J call TRBJ1-1; D is possibly TRBD1 (5 bases). The germline V gene encodes CDR1 SGDLS and CDR2 YYNGEE. The CDR3 consists of 14 residues. V shed 1 base and J shed 4 bases, with 11 bases lying between them. The CDR3: CASSVLHGGTEAFF. The CDR3 nucleotides read TGTGCCAGCAGCGTACTGCACGGGGGCACTGAAGCTTTCTTT.

The chain employs TRBV5-1 and TRBJ2-3; 10 bases map to TRBD2. V trimming: 0 bases; J trimming: 5 bases; junction bases outside the gene matches: 6. The CDR3 has 16 amino acids. The germline gives CDR1 SGHRS, CDR2 YFSETQ. Here the CDR3 reads CASSLDSGGRRDTQYF. The CDR3 DNA is TGCGCCAGCAGCTTGGATAGCGGGGGGCGACGAGATACGCAGTATTTT.

This clonotype was seen ten or more times. The chain links TRBV20-1 to TRBJ2-1; 8 bases are shared with TRBD2. Germline CDR1 DFQATT, CDR2 SNEGSKA (reference sequence). The CDR3 consists of 13 residues. V lost 7 bases and J lost 9; bases outside the gene matches: 11. The CDR3 loop reads CSGETSVGGEQFF. The CDR3 nucleotides read TGCAGTGGAGAGACTAGCGTCGGGGGTGAGCAGTTCTTC.

The chain couples TRBV20-1 to TRBJ2-1, with D possibly TRBD2 on 5 matching bases. There are 14 residues in the CDR3. Trimming pared 2 bases from V and 8 bases from J, leaving 16 bases between. Germline-derived CDR1 and CDR2 are DFQATT and SNEGSKA (reference sequence). CDR3 region: CSARIYRLAYEQFF. In DNA, the CDR3 is TGCAGTGCTAGAATTTATAGGCTAGCCTATGAGCAGTTCTTC.

This clonotype was counted between two and nine times. V usage is TRBV5-6 and J usage is TRBJ1-6, with a weak D call TRBD1 (5 bases). This CDR3 comprises 14 residues. Germline values: CDR1 SGHDT, CDR2 YYEEEE. V lost 2 bases, J lost 15 bases, and 18 bases lay in between. The CDR3 coding sequence is TGTGCCAGCAGCTTCGGGACGCAGCCCGCTGGCCTCCACTTT. This gives the protein CASSFGTQPAGLHF.

This clonotype occurred a few times. J is TRBJ2-3 and V is TRBV5-1, with 11 bases lining up with TRBD2. V lost 1 base, J lost 0 bases, and 4 bases stayed unmatched. Germline assignment: CDR1 SGHRS and CDR2 YFSETQ. The CDR3 loop spans 17 amino acids. The CDR3 sequence: CASSLSRTSGSTDTQYF. Here the CDR3 DNA reads TGCGCCAGCAGCTTGTCCCGGACTAGCGGGAGCACAGATACGCAGTATTTT.